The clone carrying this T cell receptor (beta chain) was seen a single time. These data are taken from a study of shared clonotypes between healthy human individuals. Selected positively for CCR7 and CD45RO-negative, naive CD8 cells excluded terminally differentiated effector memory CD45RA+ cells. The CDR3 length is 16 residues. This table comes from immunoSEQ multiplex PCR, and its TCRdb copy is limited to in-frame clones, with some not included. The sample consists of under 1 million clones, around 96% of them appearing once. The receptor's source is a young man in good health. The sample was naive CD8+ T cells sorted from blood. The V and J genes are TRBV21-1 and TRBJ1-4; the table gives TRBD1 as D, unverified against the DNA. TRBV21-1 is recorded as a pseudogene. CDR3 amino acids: CASSKEGTGYIEKLFF. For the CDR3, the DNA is TGTGCCAGCAGCAAAGAAGGAACAGGTTATATTGAAAAACTGTTTTTT.